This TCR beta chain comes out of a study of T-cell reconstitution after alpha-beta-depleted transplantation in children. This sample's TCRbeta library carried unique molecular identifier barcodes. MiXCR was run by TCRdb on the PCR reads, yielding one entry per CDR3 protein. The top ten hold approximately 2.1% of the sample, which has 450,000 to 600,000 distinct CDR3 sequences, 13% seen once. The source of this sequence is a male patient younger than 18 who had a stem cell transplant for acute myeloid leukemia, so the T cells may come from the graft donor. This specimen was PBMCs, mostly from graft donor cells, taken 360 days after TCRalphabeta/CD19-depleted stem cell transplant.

CDR3 region: CASRRDANEQFF. In nucleotides, the CDR3 is TGCGCCAGCAGGCGGGACGCGAATGAGCAGTTCTTC. The J gene is TRBJ2-1, the V gene TRBV5-1; D possibly corresponds to TRBD2 (6 bases). The CDR3 spans 12 residues. With 5 bases removed from V and 7 bases from J, the gap between germline ends came to 10 bases. From germline, CDR1 is SGHRS and CDR2 YFSETQ.